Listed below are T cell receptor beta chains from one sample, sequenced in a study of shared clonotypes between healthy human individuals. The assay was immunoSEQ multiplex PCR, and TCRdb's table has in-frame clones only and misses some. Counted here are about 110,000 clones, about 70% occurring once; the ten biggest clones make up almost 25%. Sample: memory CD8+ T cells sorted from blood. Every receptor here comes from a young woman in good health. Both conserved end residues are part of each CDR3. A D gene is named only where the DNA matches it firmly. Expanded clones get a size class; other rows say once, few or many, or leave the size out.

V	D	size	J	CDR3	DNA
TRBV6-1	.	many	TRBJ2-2	CASSVAEEGTGELFF	TGTGCCAGCAGTGTAGCCGAGGAAGGCACCGGGGAGCTGTTTTTT
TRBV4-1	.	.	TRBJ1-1	CASSPRGGGQKNTEAFF	TGCGCCAGCAGCCCACGGGGAGGGGGACAAAAGAACACTGAAGCTTTCTTT
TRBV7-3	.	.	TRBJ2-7	CASSLGAASFNEQYF	TGTGCCAGCAGCCTAGGGGCGGCTAGTTTTAACGAGCAGTACTTC
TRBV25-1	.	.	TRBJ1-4	CASSDRGASRTNEKLFF	TGTGCCAGCAGTGACAGGGGCGCAAGTCGCACTAATGAAAAACTGTTTTTT
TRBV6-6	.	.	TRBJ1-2	CASSDGQPGGGYTF	TGTGCCAGCAGTGACGGTCAGCCGGGAGGAGGCTACACCTTC
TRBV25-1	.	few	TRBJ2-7	CASSGGAQRSSYEQYF	TGTGCCAGCAGTGGGGGGGCACAGCGGAGCTCCTACGAGCAGTACTTC
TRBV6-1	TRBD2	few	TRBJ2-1	CASSEDVRILLIAGGNNEQFF	TGTGCCAGCAGTGAAGACGTCAGAATCTTACTAATAGCGGGAGGAAACAATGAGCAGTTCTTC
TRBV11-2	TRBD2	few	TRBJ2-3	CASSLTSGTADTQYF	TGTGCCAGCAGCTTGACTAGCGGGACGGCAGATACGCAGTATTTT
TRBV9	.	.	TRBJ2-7	CASSANYEQYF	TGTGCCAGCAGCGCCAATTACGAGCAGTACTTC
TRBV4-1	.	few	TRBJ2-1	CASSQLDYNEQFF	TGCGCCAGCAGCCAACTAGACTACAATGAGCAGTTCTTC
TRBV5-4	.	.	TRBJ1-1	CASSPENTEAFF	TGTGCCAGCAGCCCCGAGAACACTGAAGCTTTCTTT
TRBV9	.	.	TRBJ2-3	CASSVGGADDTQYF	TGTGCCAGCAGCGTAGGAGGCGCCGACGATACGCAGTATTTT
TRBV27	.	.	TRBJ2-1	CASCSGEHSYNEQFF	TGTGCCAGCTGCTCCGGGGAGCACTCCTACAATGAGCAGTTCTTC
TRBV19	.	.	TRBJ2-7	CASSGTYYEQYF	TGTGCCAGTAGCGGGACTTACTACGAGCAGTACTTC
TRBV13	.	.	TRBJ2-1	CASSPDSNEQFF	TGTGCCAGCAGCCCCGACTCTAATGAGCAGTTCTTC
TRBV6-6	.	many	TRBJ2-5	CASSLAAQETQYF	TGTGCCAGCAGTTTGGCAGCTCAAGAGACCCAGTACTTC
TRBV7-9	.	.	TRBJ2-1	CASRSDSYNEQFF	TGTGCCAGCAGATCAGACAGCTACAATGAGCAGTTCTTC
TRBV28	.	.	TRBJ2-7	CASRPTAASYEQYF	TGTGCCAGCAGACCTACAGCGGCCTCCTACGAGCAGTACTTC
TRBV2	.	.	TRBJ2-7	CASSESTGPVEYEQYF	TGTGCCAGCAGTGAATCAACTGGACCCGTTGAGTACGAGCAGTACTTC
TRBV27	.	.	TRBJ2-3	CASSRLYRTDTQYF	TGTGCCAGCAGTCGTCTATATCGCACAGATACGCAGTATTTT
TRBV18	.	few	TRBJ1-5	CASSSTGANQPQHF	TGTGCCAGCTCATCAACGGGGGCAAATCAGCCCCAGCATTTT
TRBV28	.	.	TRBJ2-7	CASSQGGWDTRISYEQYF	TGTGCCAGCAGCCAAGGGGGGTGGGACACACGAATCTCCTACGAGCAGTACTTC
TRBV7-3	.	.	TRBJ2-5	CASSSSGPPGGKTQYF	TGTGCCAGCAGCTCCTCCGGGCCCCCCGGTGGAAAGACCCAGTACTTC
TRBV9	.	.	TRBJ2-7	CASSTGYEQYF	TGTGCCAGCAGTACAGGGTACGAGCAGTACTTC
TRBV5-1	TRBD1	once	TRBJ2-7	CASSLARTGGLNEQYF	TGCGCCAGCAGCTTGGCCCGGACAGGGGGCTTGAACGAGCAGTACTTC
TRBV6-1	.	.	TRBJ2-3	CASSESLGSGSTDTQYF	TGTGCCAGCAGTGAAAGTCTAGGGTCAGGGAGCACAGATACGCAGTATTTT
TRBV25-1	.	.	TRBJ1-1	CASSEYTAMSTAEAFF	TGTGCCAGCAGTGAATATACCGCAATGTCAACAGCTGAAGCTTTCTTT
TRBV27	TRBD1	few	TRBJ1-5	CASSSTGGGNQPQHF	TGTGCCAGCAGTTCGACAGGGGGCGGCAATCAGCCCCAGCATTTT
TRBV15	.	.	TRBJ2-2	CATSRDNENTGELFF	TGTGCCACCAGCAGAGATAACGAGAACACCGGGGAGCTGTTTTTT
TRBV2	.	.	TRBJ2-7	CASSEGVYEQYF	TGTGCCAGCAGTGAAGGTGTTTACGAGCAGTACTTC
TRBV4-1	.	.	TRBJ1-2	CASSPGPSENYGYTF	TGCGCCAGCAGCCCCGGTCCCTCCGAAAACTATGGCTACACCTTC
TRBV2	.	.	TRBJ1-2	CASSSLGGGADGYTF	TGTGCCAGCAGTTCCCTAGGCGGGGGCGCCGATGGCTACACCTTC
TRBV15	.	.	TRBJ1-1	CATSRPMTEAFF	TGTGCCACCAGCAGACCCATGACTGAAGCTTTCTTT
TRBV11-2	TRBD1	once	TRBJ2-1	CASSFEGQGANEQFF	TGTGCCAGCAGCTTCGAGGGACAGGGAGCAAATGAGCAGTTCTTC
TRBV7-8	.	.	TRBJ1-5	CASSLGRRDQPQHF	TGTGCCAGCAGCTTAGGTAGGCGTGACCAGCCCCAGCATTTT
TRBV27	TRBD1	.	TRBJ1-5	CASSLLHSDRGSQPQHF	TGTGCCAGCAGTCTACTCCACTCAGACAGGGGATCTCAGCCCCAGCATTTT
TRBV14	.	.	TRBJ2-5	CASSQGVRTETQYF	TGTGCCAGCAGCCAGGGAGTGAGGACAGAGACCCAGTACTTC
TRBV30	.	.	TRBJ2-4	CAWSPPPGQDIQYF	TGTGCCTGGAGTCCGCCCCCCGGACAAGACATTCAGTACTTC
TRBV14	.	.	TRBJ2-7	CASSHTPRHIYEQYF	TGTGCCAGCAGCCACACCCCGAGGCACATATACGAGCAGTACTTC
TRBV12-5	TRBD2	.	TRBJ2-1	CASAGREENEQFF	TGTGCTAGTGCCGGGAGGGAGGAAAATGAGCAGTTCTTC
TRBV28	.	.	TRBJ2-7	CASRTFPGRRYEQYF	TGTGCCAGCAGAACTTTCCCGGGACGGAGATACGAGCAGTACTTC
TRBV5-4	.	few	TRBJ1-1	CASSLGDFREDNTEAFF	TGTGCCAGCAGCTTGGGGGATTTCAGGGAGGATAACACTGAAGCTTTCTTT
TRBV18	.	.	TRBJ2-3	CASSPQNTDTQYF	TGTGCCAGCTCACCACAGAACACAGATACGCAGTATTTT
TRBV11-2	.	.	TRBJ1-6	CASSLAGGGSPLHF	TGTGCCAGCAGCTTAGCTGGGGGTGGTTCACCCCTCCACTTT
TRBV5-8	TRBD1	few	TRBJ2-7	CASSLAGDSFSYEQYF	TGTGCCAGCAGCTTGGCCGGGGACAGCTTCTCCTACGAGCAGTACTTC
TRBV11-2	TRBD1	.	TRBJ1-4	CASSLGGQGVREKLFF	TGTGCCAGCAGCTTAGGCGGACAGGGGGTGAGGGAAAAACTGTTTTTT
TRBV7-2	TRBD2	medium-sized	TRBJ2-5	CASTPGLAHVETQYF	TGTGCCAGCACCCCCGGACTAGCCCACGTAGAGACCCAGTACTTC
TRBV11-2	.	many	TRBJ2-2	CASSLGVAGELFF	TGTGCCAGCAGCTTAGGGGTCGCCGGGGAGCTGTTTTTT
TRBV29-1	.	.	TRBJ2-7	CSVTTPPRNEQYF	TGCAGCGTCACCACCCCGCCGCGGAACGAGCAGTACTTC
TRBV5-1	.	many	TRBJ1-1	CASNSPTEEAFF	TGCGCCAGCAATTCACCGACCGAAGAAGCTTTCTTT
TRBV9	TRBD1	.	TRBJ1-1	CASSVFPQGTEAFF	TGTGCCAGCAGCGTTTTTCCACAGGGGACTGAAGCTTTCTTT
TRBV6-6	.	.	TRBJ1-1	CASTQNTEAFF	TGTGCCAGCACTCAGAACACTGAAGCTTTCTTT
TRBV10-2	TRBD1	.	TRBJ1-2	CASSESGQEGGYTF	TGCGCCAGCAGTGAGTCAGGACAGGAGGGCGGCTACACCTTC
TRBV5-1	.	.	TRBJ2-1	CASSWTFPSGPNEQFF	TGCGCCAGCAGCTGGACATTTCCCTCAGGCCCCAATGAGCAGTTCTTC
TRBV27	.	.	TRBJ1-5	CASSFFGGGNQPQHF	TGTGCCAGCAGTTTCTTCGGGGGGGGAAATCAGCCCCAGCATTTT
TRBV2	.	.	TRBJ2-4	CASRGLAKNIQYF	TGTGCCAGCAGGGGACTCGCCAAAAACATTCAGTACTTC
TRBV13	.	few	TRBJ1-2	CASSPADSNYGYTF	TGTGCCAGCAGCCCCGCGGACAGCAACTATGGCTACACCTTC
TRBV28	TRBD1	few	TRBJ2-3	CASSDPAATGTGGPDTQYF	TGTGCCAGCAGCGACCCCGCCGCCACCGGGACAGGAGGCCCAGATACGCAGTATTTT